The 8 T cell receptor beta chains given below trace back to one sample, sequenced in a study of OX40 agonist ivuxolimab in advanced cancers. Here immunoSEQ multiplex PCR was the method, and the copy in TCRdb shows in-frame clones only, minus some. This sample has some 76,000 clones; around nine tenths occur once, and the top ten carry 0.7% to 0.9%. This specimen was CD4+ or CD8+ T cells sorted from blood, taken in a trial of the OX40 agonist ivuxolimab. These receptor sequences come from an adult with an advanced solid tumor such as melanoma, head and neck, liver or kidney cancer.

The CDR3 sequence is CASSLTGGRTKNIQYF. The CDR3 DNA sequence: TGTGCCAGCAGCTTAACTGGGGGGCGAACCAAAAACATTCAGTACTTC. The genes are TRBV7-3 and TRBJ2-4; either TRBD1 or TRBD2 may fit D (6 bases each). CDR1 is SGHTA, CDR2 FQGTGA, per germline. The CDR3 has 16 residues. The germline V and J ends were trimmed by 0 bases and 2 bases, with 11 bases remaining between them.

The genes are TRBV11-1 and TRBJ2-2, with a weak D call TRBD2 (5 bases). Trimming stripped 6 bases from V and 4 bases from J, with 12 bases between. Germline CDR1 reads SGHAT; CDR2 reads FQDESV (reference sequence). The CDR3 contains 14 residues. The CDR3 bases are TGTGCCAGCAGTGACTACTTCCTCACCGGGGAGCTGTTTTTT. Translation gives CASSDYFLTGELFF.

The gene calls are TRBV30 and TRBJ2-3, with D perhaps matching TRBD2 (7 bases). CDR1 GTSNPN and CDR2 SVGIG come from the germline V gene (reference sequence). The CDR3 runs to 14 residues. Trimming stripped 2 bases from V and 9 bases from J, with 18 bases between. CDR3 DNA sequence: TGTGCCTGGAGTCCTCTCGGAGGGGGGGGCACGCAGTATTTT. It encodes CAWSPLGGGGTQYF.

The CDR3 DNA sequence: TGTGCCAGCAGCTTTGACTACAATGAGCAGTTCTTC. Amino acids: CASSFDYNEQFF. V is TRBV5-4 and J is TRBJ2-1; D unresolved. Per the germline V gene, CDR1 is SGHNT and CDR2 is YYREEE (reference sequence). Trimming stripped 2 bases from V and 3 bases from J, with 3 bases between. This CDR3 spans 12 amino acids.

V and J are TRBV12-5 and TRBJ2-2; TRBD2 aligns across 7 bases. The CDR3 has 16 amino acids. J gave up 1 base and V 2 bases, and 4 bases lay outside the gene matches. Germline CDR1 LGHNT, CDR2 FRNRAP. CDR3 DNA: TGTGCTAGTGGTTTGTTGGTAGCGGGGAACACCGGGGAGCTGTTTTTT. This sequence encodes CASGLLVAGNTGELFF.

DNA for the CDR3: TGTGCCAGCAGCCCCCGGCGCAGTTCGCGGGGGGGAGAGACCCAGTACTTC. This codes for CASSPRRSSRGGETQYF. J is TRBJ2-5 and V is TRBV7-9; 9 bases align to TRBD2. Germline assignment: CDR1 SEHNR and CDR2 FQNEAQ (reference sequence). The CDR3 has 17 residues. Unmatched junction bases numbered 14, after V lost 5 bases and J lost 4 bases.

This sequence joins TRBV6-5 and TRBJ1-2; D might be TRBD1 (5 bases). V was clipped by 6 bases and J by 3 bases, with 17 bases between them. The V gene's germline CDR1 is MNHEY and CDR2 SVGAGI. This CDR3 has 15 amino acids. The CDR3 here is CASSPSGGGDYGYTF. The CDR3 DNA reads TGTGCCAGCAGCCCGTCAGGTGGGGGAGACTATGGCTACACCTTC.

The chain carries TRBV7-5 and TRBJ2-3; no DNA check was done on the table's D call, TRBD2. TRBV7-5 is annotated as a pseudogene. The CDR3 covers 11 residues. CDR3 in DNA: TGTGTCAGAAGCCGGAGCGATACGCAGTATTTT. Its protein is CVRSRSDTQYF.